Listed below are T cell receptor beta chains from one sample, sequenced in a study of beta chain features in type 1 diabetes. Sequencing was performed with immunoSEQ multiplex PCR; in TCRdb, only in-frame clones are kept and a portion is missing. Of approximately 150,000 clones listed, more than 10% are singletons. Sequenced sample: central memory CD4+ T cells from blood. The receptors originated from a man aged 18 to 30 with type 1 diabetes. Both conserved end residues are part of each CDR3. The D gene is left open where the match is weak. Some rows mark clone size as missing; the rest say once, few, many or name a class of expanded clone.

CDR3nt,CDR3aa,v_gene,len,abundance,j_gene,d_gene
TGTGCCAGCAGGAGGGACAGCAATTCACCCCTCCACTTT,CASRRDSNSPLHF,TRBV6-5,13,few,TRBJ1-6,TRBD1
TGTGCCAGCAGCGACCCCCGGGACTTCAAAGAGACCCAGTACTTC,CASSDPRDFKETQYF,TRBV9,15,few,TRBJ2-5,NA
TGTGCCAGTAGTACCCTCGGGACGGCCGAGCAGTACTTC,CASSTLGTAEQYF,TRBV19,13,NA,TRBJ2-7,NA
TGTGCCTGGAGTGTCCCCGGGACCAGCTACAATGAGCAGTTCTTC,CAWSVPGTSYNEQFF,TRBV30,15,few,TRBJ2-1,NA
TGTGCCAGCAGTTTTTGGGGTGCGAACACCGGGGAGCTGTTTTTT,CASSFWGANTGELFF,TRBV27,15,NA,TRBJ2-2,NA
TGTGCCAGCTCACCAGGGGACAGGACATGGAACACCATATATTTT,CASSPGDRTWNTIYF,TRBV18,15,NA,TRBJ1-3,TRBD1
TGTGCCACCAGCAGAGATCCCCGACCTGATCAGCCCCAGCATTTT,CATSRDPRPDQPQHF,TRBV15,15,NA,TRBJ1-5,NA
TGCAGCGTTGCAGGGGCAGGGGTCGAGCAGTACTTC,CSVAGAGVEQYF,TRBV29-1,12,few,TRBJ2-7,NA
TGTGCCAGCTCACCACCAGGAGGACTAGCGGGGGTGTGGGAGCAGTTCTTC,CASSPPGGLAGVWEQFF,TRBV18,17,NA,TRBJ2-1,TRBD2
TGTGCCACCCGAGTGGGGCCTTCCTACAATGAGCAGTTCTTC,CATRVGPSYNEQFF,TRBV2,14,NA,TRBJ2-1,NA
TGTGCCAGCAGCTTAGCGGAGGAAGAGCCCCAGCATTTT,CASSLAEEEPQHF,TRBV7-8,13,few,TRBJ1-5,NA
TGTGCCAGCAGCTTAGAGGGAGACTATGGCTACACCTTC,CASSLEGDYGYTF,TRBV7-9,13,few,TRBJ1-2,NA
TGCGCCAGCAGCGACACAGGAGGTAGCAATCAGCCCCAGCATTTT,CASSDTGGSNQPQHF,TRBV4-1,15,NA,TRBJ1-5,NA
TGTGCAAGTCGCTCGACCGACAGGTACAATGAGCAGTTCTTC,CASRSTDRYNEQFF,TRBV12-2,14,few,TRBJ2-1,NA
TGTGCCAGCAGCCGGACAGGCAGCTACGAGCAGTACTTC,CASSRTGSYEQYF,TRBV6-5,13,NA,TRBJ2-7,TRBD1
TGTGCCTGGAGTGTACAGGGTTTTGCAACTAGCAATCAGCCCCAGCATTTT,CAWSVQGFATSNQPQHF,TRBV30,17,NA,TRBJ1-5,NA
TGTGCCTGGAGTTTTAGCACAGATACGCAGTATTTT,CAWSFSTDTQYF,TRBV30,12,many,TRBJ2-3,NA
TGTGCCAGCAGTGATGACGACAGGCTTGGCTACACCTTC,CASSDDDRLGYTF,TRBV25-1,13,NA,TRBJ1-2,NA
TGTGCCAGCGATCTGTCGAAGCGCTCTGGGGCCAACGTCCTGACTTTC,CASDLSKRSGANVLTF,TRBV7-2,16,NA,TRBJ2-6,NA
TGTGCCAGCAGTGAAAGGGACAGGGGCAATCAGCCCCAGCATTTT,CASSERDRGNQPQHF,TRBV6-1,15,NA,TRBJ1-5,TRBD1
TGTGCCAGCAGCAACCGGGTCGCAGCTGAAAAACTGTTTTTT,CASSNRVAAEKLFF,TRBV21-1,14,NA,TRBJ1-4,NA
TGTGCCAGCAGTGAGACCCTCTATGGCTACACCTTC,CASSETLYGYTF,TRBV2,12,few,TRBJ1-2,NA
TGTGCCAGCAGCTTAGGCGGAGGGACACAGACTGGAAACACCATATATTTT,CASSLGGGTQTGNTIYF,TRBV13,17,NA,TRBJ1-3,NA
TGTGCCAGCAGCCCGGGACGGTCCTATGGCTACACCTTC,CASSPGRSYGYTF,TRBV7-9,13,NA,TRBJ1-2,NA
TGTGCCAGCTCACCACCCGGACTAGTGAGAGAGACCCAGTACTTC,CASSPPGLVRETQYF,TRBV18,15,few,TRBJ2-5,TRBD2
TGTGCCAGCAGCTTAGGGGCCGCCGGTCGCGGGGAGCTGTTTTTT,CASSLGAAGRGELFF,TRBV7-9,15,NA,TRBJ2-2,NA
TGTGCCAGCAGTTTAATGCAGGGCCTCTCTGGAAACACCATATATTTT,CASSLMQGLSGNTIYF,TRBV28,16,few,TRBJ1-3,NA
TGTGCCTGGAACGCCGGGCCCCGGACCCAGTACTTC,CAWNAGPRTQYF,TRBV30,12,NA,TRBJ2-5,NA
TGTGCCAGCAGTTCATATTCCGGGACTAGCACAGATACGCAGTATTTT,CASSSYSGTSTDTQYF,TRBV28,16,few,TRBJ2-3,NA
TGTGCCAGCTCACCCCGGAGCGGGGTTTACGAGCAGTACTTC,CASSPRSGVYEQYF,TRBV18,14,NA,TRBJ2-7,TRBD2
TGTGCCAGCAGTCTCCAAGAGACCCAGTACTTC,CASSLQETQYF,TRBV28,11,few,TRBJ2-5,NA